These 22 T cell receptor beta chains were all obtained from the same sample, sequenced in a study of blood T cell repertoires in COVID-19. Some clones are missing from TCRdb's copy, which holds only in-frame ones; the method was immunoSEQ multiplex PCR. The sample contains tens of thousands of clones, 75% to 90% of which appear only once. Material: peripheral blood. These receptors were collected from a man aged 30-40 years with active or convalescent COVID-19.

The gene calls are TRBV25-1 and TRBJ2-2; 8 bases map to TRBD1. This CDR3 comprises 14 residues. Unmatched junction bases numbered 4, after V lost 6 bases and J lost 4 bases. Germline V lookup: CDR1 MGHDK, CDR2 SYGVNS. The CDR3 is CASRRQGITGELFF. CDR3 sequence (DNA): TGTGCCAGCAGGAGACAGGGGATCACCGGGGAGCTGTTTTTT.

The V call is TRBV4-1, the J call TRBJ2-2, with 7 nucleotides matching TRBD2. V gave up 1 base and J gave up 5 bases; unmatched junction bases: 7. The CDR3 extends over 16 amino acids. The germline CDR1 and CDR2 sequences are MGHRA and YSYEKL. This chain's CDR3 is CASSQGWGGETGELFF. The CDR3 DNA follows: TGCGCCAGCAGCCAAGGTTGGGGAGGGGAGACCGGGGAGCTGTTTTTT.

The rearrangement links TRBV28 to TRBJ2-2; TRBD2 matches 11 bases. CDR3 length: 15 residues. V gave up 3 bases and J gave up 13 bases; unmatched junction bases: 10. The V gene's germline CDR1 is MDHEN and CDR2 SYDVKM. CDR3 sequence: CASSLKLLAGVRLFF. Here the CDR3 DNA reads TGTGCCAGCAGTTTGAAGCTACTAGCGGGAGTGAGGCTGTTTTTT.

A note on this clone: It is unclear where the CDR3 begins or ends on the DNA, so no DNA is shown, and the CDR3 is as TCRdb lists it. The V call is TRBV4-1, the J call TRBJ2-5; the table assigns TRBD1, which was not confirmed against the DNA. CDR1 is MGHRA and CDR2 is YSYEKL in the germline V gene. Including both end residues, the CDR3 is 15 amino acids long. The CDR3 sequence: CASSQDSGQGKTQYF.

This clone has just a few counts. The J gene is TRBJ2-2, the V gene TRBV10-3, with 11 bases aligning to TRBD1. The germline CDR1 and CDR2 sequences are ENHRY and SYGVKD. The V gene end was trimmed by 6 bases and the J gene end by 3 bases; junction bases not matched to a gene: 6. The CDR3 totals 16 residues. The CDR3 DNA reads as TGTGCCATCAGAGCGGACAGGGGGCGTGACACCGGGGAGCTGTTTTTT. Translated, it gives CAIRADRGRDTGELFF.

A few counts support this clone. The rearrangement joins TRBV9 to TRBJ1-3; D is possibly TRBD1 (5 bases). The germline V gene encodes CDR1 SGDLS and CDR2 YYNGEE. With 3 bases removed from V and 0 bases from J, the gap between germline ends came to 13 bases. This CDR3 has 16 residues. This CDR3 reads CASSAKTDFSGNTIYF. Written as DNA, the CDR3 is TGTGCCAGCAGCGCAAAGACAGATTTCTCTGGAAACACCATATATTTT.

This chain joins TRBV9 and TRBJ2-1, with TRBD2 matching 9 bases. The trim removed 2 bases at V and 15 bases at J, leaving 6 bases unmatched. The germline V gene has CDR1 SGDLS and CDR2 YYNGEE. The CDR3 has 12 residues. The CDR3 protein is CASSVGGRAPFF. The CDR3 nucleotides are TGTGCCAGCAGCGTCGGCGGGAGGGCCCCGTTCTTC.

The V and J genes are TRBV5-1 and TRBJ2-1; TRBD1 is a possible D gene (5 bases). This CDR3 region has 13 residues. The germline CDR1 and CDR2 sequences are SGHRS and YFSETQ. The V and J ends lost 4 bases and 7 bases respectively, with 12 bases between them. In DNA form, the CDR3 reads TGCGCCAGCAGCGGGGCAAAGGGAAATGAGCAGTTCTTC. It yields the protein CASSGAKGNEQFF.

The rearrangement joins TRBV4-2 to TRBJ2-2, with 12 bases aligning to TRBD2. Germline V gives CDR1 LGHNA, CDR2 YNFKEQ. The CDR3 totals 19 residues. V shed 4 bases and J 0 bases; nucleotides not matched to a gene: 9. CDR3: CASSPQGSSGGANTGELFF. The DNA of the CDR3 is TGTGCCAGCAGCCCGCAGGGTTCTAGCGGGGGGGCGAACACCGGGGAGCTGTTTTTT.

This chain uses TRBV27 with TRBJ2-2; D may be TRBD1 (6 bases). This CDR3 is 16 amino acids long. V was trimmed by 7 bases and J by 1 base, leaving 16 bases between them. Per germline, CDR1 MNHEY and CDR2 SMNVEV (reference sequence). The CDR3 nucleotides are TGTGCCAGCAAAAGGCTTGGGGGCGGGAACACCGGGGAGCTGTTTTTT. This translates into CASKRLGGGNTGELFF.

Details on this clone: The DNA is left out, because the CDR3 cannot be placed on it with certainty; the CDR3 is given as TCRdb lists it. V and J are TRBV5-1 and TRBJ1-1; the table's D call, TRBD1, was not checked against the DNA. Both ends counted, the CDR3 spans 16 residues. CDR1 is SGHRS, CDR2 YFSETQ, per germline. The CDR3 region is CASSLGSGQGGTEAFF.

The CDR3 protein is CASSPPSGWGYNEQFF. The CDR3 DNA follows: TGTGCCAGCTCACCACCTAGCGGGTGGGGCTACAATGAGCAGTTCTTC. V gene TRBV18 combines with J gene TRBJ2-1, with 7 bases matching TRBD2. V lost 0 bases, J lost 3 bases, and 5 bases stayed unmatched. Germline assignment: CDR1 KGHSH and CDR2 LQKENI. The CDR3 consists of 16 residues.

The V gene is TRBV2, the J gene TRBJ1-5; D possibly corresponds to TRBD1 (6 bases). Germline CDR1 and CDR2: SNHLY and FYNNEI. The CDR3 runs 12 residues. Trimming shortened V by 8 bases and J by 6 bases, and 11 bases separated the two germline ends. The CDR3 DNA is TGTGCCAGCGCCAGGGGTGCTCAGCCCCAGCATTTT. It is translated as CASARGAQPQHF.

This clone appeared once. The rearrangement uses TRBV12-5 and TRBJ2-3, with 9 bases that match TRBD2. Germline V CDR1 and CDR2: LGHNT, FRNRAP. CDR3 length equals 18 residues. The J segment lost 2 bases and the V segment lost 6 bases, leaving 15 bases of the junction unmatched. CDR3 region: CASGGLGLAIKFTDTQYF. Written as DNA, the CDR3 is TGTGCTAGTGGGGGCCTAGGACTAGCGATCAAATTCACAGATACGCAGTATTTT.

This sequence joins TRBV15 and TRBJ1-1; maybe TRBD1 (5 bases). CDR1 is LNHNV, CDR2 YYDKDF, per germline (reference sequence). The CDR3 covers 14 residues. V was clipped by 5 bases and J by 5 bases, with 15 bases between them. The CDR3 DNA reads as TGTGCCACCAGCTCCTGGGGGGGGAATACTGAAGCTTTCTTT. Its protein product is CATSSWGGNTEAFF.

This clone was observed once. J is TRBJ1-1 and V is TRBV2; TRBD1 matches 11 bases. The CDR3 loop spans 16 amino acids. V shed 6 bases and J 1 base; nucleotides not matched to a gene: 7. Per the germline V gene, CDR1 is SNHLY and CDR2 is FYNNEI. This CDR3 is CASRRGQGASNTEAFF. DNA of the CDR3: TGTGCCAGCAGACGTGGACAGGGGGCGTCGAACACTGAAGCTTTCTTT.

The CDR3, as DNA: TGTGCCAGCACCCATCGGGCAGGGATGAGCACAGATACGCAGTATTTT. It translates to CASTHRAGMSTDTQYF. V is TRBV11-1 and J is TRBJ2-3; TRBD1 is a possible D gene (5 bases). Germline CDR1 is SGHAT and CDR2 is FQDESV (reference sequence). The CDR3 loop spans 16 amino acids. V lost 7 bases and J 0 bases, leaving 17 bases between the germline ends.

In its sample, this clone was seen a few times. This chain connects TRBV10-2 to TRBJ2-7, with 12 bases fitting TRBD2. The CDR3 consists of 15 residues. Germline lookup yields CDR1 WSHSY and CDR2 SAAADI. The ends lost 6 bases at V and 7 bases at J; junction bases unmatched: 10. The CDR3 DNA is TGCGCCAGCAGCAGCCTAGCGGGAGGGCCGCGGGAGCAGTACGTC. It is translated as CASSSLAGGPREQYV.

The chain couples TRBV4-1 to TRBJ1-6, with unresolved D. The CDR3 extends over 14 amino acids. Germline V lookup: CDR1 MGHRA, CDR2 YSYEKL. V lost 3 bases to trimming and J lost 2 bases, with 5 bases between them. CDR3 loop: CASSQEAYNSPLHF. CDR3 coding DNA: TGCGCCAGCAGCCAGGAGGCCTATAATTCACCCCTCCACTTT.

The gene calls are TRBV19 and TRBJ1-5; the match to TRBD1 covers 10 bases. Trimming cost V 2 bases and J 2 bases; bases outside gene matches: 6. Germline loops: CDR1 LNHDA, CDR2 SQIVND (reference sequence). The CDR3 spans 17 residues. CDR3 sequence reads: CASSITLTGGGNQPQHF. The CDR3 DNA reads as TGTGCCAGTAGTATAACCCTGACAGGGGGCGGCAATCAGCCCCAGCATTTT. Based on the CDR3 plus reference TRBV19 and TRBJ1-5, the full variable domain is DGGITQSPKYLFRKEGQNVTLSCEQNLNHDAMYWYRQDPGQGLRLIYYSQIVNDFQKGDIAEGYSVSREKKESFPLTVTSAQKNPTAFYLCASSITLTGGGNQPQHFGDGTRLSIL.

This clone was seen once. J is TRBJ2-1 and V is TRBV5-1; 9 bases match TRBD2. Germline CDR1 and CDR2: SGHRS and YFSETQ. CDR3 length: 18 amino acids. V lost 0 bases and J lost 6; bases outside the gene matches: 13. The CDR3 spells CASSLARGSGRIGNEQFF. The CDR3 DNA reads TGCGCCAGCAGCTTGGCCCGGGGTAGCGGGAGAATCGGCAATGAGCAGTTCTTC. Full variable domain (outside the CDR3, taken from reference TRBV5-1 and TRBJ2-1): KAGVTQTPRYLIKTRGQQVTLSCSPISGHRSVSWYQQTPGQGLQFLFEYFSETQRNKGNFPGRFSGRQFSNSRSEMNVSTLELGDSALYLCASSLARGSGRIGNEQFFGPGTRLTVL.

The chain links TRBV4-1 to TRBJ1-1; D is possibly TRBD1 (5 bases). The germline CDR1 and CDR2 sequences are MGHRA and YSYEKL. CDR3 size: 15 residues. Deletions cut 5 bases from V and 1 base from J, with 14 bases between. CDR3 bases: TGCGCCAGCAGCGTTATGCGGGGCACGAACACTGAAGCTTTCTTT. Translation: CASSVMRGTNTEAFF.